This entry is about one T cell receptor beta chain. In the original workflow: Amplification of reference gene primers provided the estimated nucleated cell counts. Only in-frame clones appear in the TCRdb table, and some are missing; sequencing was by immunoSEQ multiplex PCR. V and J calls and clone size are given by that table; D and trimming were obtained from the DNA. The sample shows approximately 110,000 clones, about 90% of them seen only once. These data belong to a study of blood T cell repertoires in COVID-19. Looking at the study overall: Whether acute or convalescent, the COVID-19 samples came from the United States, Italy and Spain.

In Seattle, patients joined the study during active infection and were tracked longitudinally. Germline V gives CDR1 LNHDA, CDR2 SQIVND (reference sequence). After removal of 3 bases from V and 4 bases from J, the junction contained 2 bases not matched to a gene. This CDR3 has 13 amino acids. Sequenced material: peripheral blood. The rearrangement uses TRBV19 and TRBJ2-5; 7 nucleotides line up with TRBD2. The clonotype was recovered from a man in his forties or fifties with COVID-19, enrolled during active disease. The CDR3 nucleotides read TGTGCCAGTAGTATCGGACTAGGAGAGACCCAGTACTTC. Translated: CASSIGLGETQYF.